This TCR beta chain was captured in a study of T-cell reconstitution after alpha-beta-depleted transplantation in children. General observations from the study: Diversity of TCRbeta at day 60 was high in some patients, arising from surviving recipient T cells and thymic progenitors. Newly produced T cells mostly accounted for T-cell counts and diversity one year post-transplant. Expanded graft clones numbering several hundred reportedly gave rise to alpha-beta T cells about two months after transplant.

This clonotype occurred a few times. Antigen: not known. Per germline, CDR1 DFQATT and CDR2 SNEGSKA (reference sequence). The CDR3 loop spans 13 amino acids. V lost 0 bases, J lost 5 bases, and 8 bases lay in between. It was with unique molecular identifiers that the TCRbeta library was prepared. MiXCR, applied by TCRdb to the PCR reads, yields one record per CDR3 protein. The table records about 1,000,000 distinct CDR3 sequences, roughly 29% of them present only once. The sequence was collected from a boy under two years old who had a stem cell transplant for SCID, so the T cells may come from the graft donor. The sequencing here drew on PBMCs, mostly from graft donor cells, taken 360 days after TCRalphabeta/CD19-depleted stem cell transplant. V gene TRBV20-1 combines with J gene TRBJ2-1, with D hard to call. The chain's CDR3 is CSARERPDNEQFF. CDR3 coding DNA: TGCAGTGCTAGAGAAAGACCGGACAATGAGCAGTTCTTC.